This is a list of T cell receptor beta chains from one sample in a study of T cells in localized non-small cell lung cancer. The data were produced by immunoSEQ multiplex PCR, yet TCRdb's version contains in-frame clones alone and is incomplete. The profile shows tens of thousands of clones, more than 85% of them singletons. The starting material was PBMCs, obtained before any cancer treatment. All receptors derive from a female donor with stage II lung adenocarcinoma. CDR3s include the opening cysteine and the closing phenylalanine or tryptophan. D genes are given only for firm matches. Clone size appears in some rows only: once, few, many, or a class for an expanded clone.

- | TRBJ2-1 | TRBV30 | - | TGTGCCTGGAATTCCAGGGCGCAAAAAGCTGTCCACAATGAGCAGTTCTTC | CAWNSRAQKAVHNEQFF
few | TRBJ2-1 | TRBV5-4 | TRBD1 | TGTGCCAGCAGCTTGGAAGTTGACAGGGGGAAGGATGAGCAGTTCTTC | CASSLEVDRGKDEQFF
- | TRBJ1-1 | TRBV5-1 | - | TGCGCCAGCAGCTTCGGACAGCAAGTCACTGAAGCTTTCTTT | CASSFGQQVTEAFF
- | TRBJ2-2 | TRBV6-1 | - | TGTGCCAGCAGTGGTACAGGGATAAGAACCGGGGAGCTGTTTTTT | CASSGTGIRTGELFF
- | TRBJ2-5 | TRBV2 | - | TGTGCCAGCAGCGGAGGTTCGTCAGCTTGGGGGGAGACCCAGTACTTC | CASSGGSSAWGETQYF
- | TRBJ2-1 | TRBV5-1 | - | TGCGCCAGCAGCTTGGCCCCACCGAACAATGAGCAGTTCTTC | CASSLAPPNNEQFF
- | TRBJ1-2 | TRBV6-6 | - | TGTGCCAGCAGGACCGACGGGACCCGGGGCGGCTACACCTTC | CASRTDGTRGGYTF
- | TRBJ2-5 | TRBV10-1 | TRBD2 | TGCGCCAGCAGTGACCCATGGACTAGCGGGGGTGAGACCCAGTACTTC | CASSDPWTSGGETQYF
- | TRBJ2-2 | TRBV6-5 | - | TGTGCCAGCAGTTACGGGTTTTCCGGGGAGCTGTTTTTT | CASSYGFSGELFF
- | TRBJ2-2 | TRBV5-1 | TRBD1 | TGCGCCAGCAGCTCCTTATGGGGGACAGGGGGCACCGGGGAGCTGTTTTTT | CASSSLWGTGGTGELFF
- | TRBJ1-2 | TRBV27 | - | TGTGCCAGCAGTTTATATACGCCCTCGGGAACGACAGCCAACTATGGCTACACCTTC | CASSLYTPSGTTANYGYTF
- | TRBJ1-5 | TRBV19 | - | TGTGCCAGTAGTGATTACAGGGTCGATCAGCCCCAGCATTTT | CASSDYRVDQPQHF
once | TRBJ1-3 | TRBV19 | - | TGTGCCAGTAGTGAACAGGATGTCTCTGGAAACACCATATATTTT | CASSEQDVSGNTIYF
- | TRBJ2-2 | TRBV9 | - | TGTGCCAGCAGCTTCTTCACCGGGGAGCTGTTTTTT | CASSFFTGELFF
- | TRBJ1-3 | TRBV5-8 | TRBD1 | TGTGCCAACCAACAGGGGACCTCCGGAAACACCATATATTTT | CANQQGTSGNTIYF
few | TRBJ2-2 | TRBV6-1 | - | TGTGCCAGCATGGAACAGTTGAACACCGGGGAGCTGTTTTTT | CASMEQLNTGELFF
once | TRBJ2-2 | TRBV4-1 | TRBD2 | TGCGCCAGCAGCCAAGAGACTAGCGGGGGTTGGAACACCGGGGAGCTGTTTTTT | CASSQETSGGWNTGELFF
- | TRBJ1-1 | TRBV5-6 | - | TGTGCCAGCAGCGGGGTCGGGGGCATCACTGAAGCTTTCTTT | CASSGVGGITEAFF
few | TRBJ1-1 | TRBV6-5 | TRBD1 | TGTGCCAGCAGACGACAGGGCGACACTGAAGCTTTCTTT | CASRRQGDTEAFF
- | TRBJ2-7 | TRBV5-1 | TRBD2 | TGCGCCAGCAGCCACGCTACCTCCTTACTAGCGGAGAGCTCCTACGAGCAGTACTTC | CASSHATSLLAESSYEQYF
- | TRBJ1-2 | TRBV19 | - | TGTGCCAGTAGTATCCAAGGGAACTATGGCTACACCTTC | CASSIQGNYGYTF
- | TRBJ2-5 | TRBV5-1 | TRBD2 | TGCGCCAGCAGCTTGACTAGCGGGGGACCAGAGACCCAGTACTTC | CASSLTSGGPETQYF
- | TRBJ2-3 | TRBV5-1 | TRBD1 | TGCGCCAGCAGCTTGGTACAGGGACAGGGAAGGGCAGATACGCAGTATTTT | CASSLVQGQGRADTQYF
- | TRBJ2-3 | TRBV5-1 | TRBD1 | TGCGCCAGCAGCTTGAGGGGCCAAGGGGGCGCAGATACGCAGTATTTT | CASSLRGQGGADTQYF
once | TRBJ1-1 | TRBV7-8 | - | TGTGCCAGCAGCCGGGTCCACACTGAAGCTTTCTTT | CASSRVHTEAFF
few | TRBJ1-2 | TRBV4-2 | - | TGTGCCAGCAGCCAAGATGGACAGATGGGGGTAGATGAGGGCTACACCTTC | CASSQDGQMGVDEGYTF
once | TRBJ1-4 | TRBV19 | - | TGTGCCAGTAGTGTGACCGGAGAAAAACTGTTTTTT | CASSVTGEKLFF
- | TRBJ2-7 | TRBV11-1 | - | TGTGCCAGCAGCTTAAACACCAGGGCTCTCGACGAGCAGTACTTC | CASSLNTRALDEQYF
- | TRBJ2-5 | TRBV6-1 | TRBD1 | TGTGCCAGCACCGGGACAGCACCTCAAGAGACCCAGTACTTC | CASTGTAPQETQYF
- | TRBJ1-3 | TRBV7-2 | - | TGTGCCAGCAGCTTCCGGAGCGGGACTATCCTCGCGGGAAACACCATATATTTT | CASSFRSGTILAGNTIYF
once | TRBJ2-5 | TRBV4-2 | TRBD2 | TGTGCCAGCAGCCCCCAGGGACTAGCGGGGGGGCCGGGAGAGACCCAGTACTTC | CASSPQGLAGGPGETQYF
- | TRBJ1-5 | TRBV15 | - | TGTGCCACCAGCAGAGATCATCAGCCCCAGCATTTT | CATSRDHQPQHF
- | TRBJ2-5 | TRBV2 | TRBD2 | TGTGCCAGCAGCATGGGGGGGAACAGGCGACAAGAGACCCAGTACTTC | CASSMGGNRRQETQYF
- | TRBJ1-4 | TRBV7-9 | - | TGTGCCAGCAGCTCCCGACGGAGCCGCGTTACTGAAAAACTGTTTTTT | CASSSRRSRVTEKLFF
- | TRBJ1-2 | TRBV2 | - | TGTGCCAGCAGGGTCGACGGGGACTATGGCTACACCTTC | CASRVDGDYGYTF
- | TRBJ1-4 | TRBV15 | - | TGTGCCACCAGCATCGGCGGCGGGGGATCTAATGAAAAACTGTTTTTT | CATSIGGGGSNEKLFF
- | TRBJ2-5 | TRBV9 | TRBD2 | TGTGCCAGCAGCGTAGAAGCGGGAGGGGAGACCCAGTACTTC | CASSVEAGGETQYF
once | TRBJ2-5 | TRBV10-1 | TRBD1 | TGCGCCAGACCCCCAACGGACAGGGAAGAACAAGAGACCCAGTACTTC | CARPPTDREEQETQYF
- | TRBJ2-2 | TRBV5-4 | - | TGTGCCAGCAGCACCGACAGTTACACCGGGGAGCTGTTTTTT | CASSTDSYTGELFF
- | TRBJ1-4 | TRBV6-4 | TRBD1 | TGTGCCATTATGACAGGGGGATCGATCCCAACTAATGAAAAACTGTTTTTT | CAIMTGGSIPTNEKLFF
- | TRBJ1-1 | TRBV5-1 | - | TGCGCCAGCAGCTTGGGCTCGGGGGGCGCGAGTGAAGCTTTCTTT | CASSLGSGGASEAFF